One and the same sample provided the 18 T cell receptor beta chains below, sequenced in a study of cytomegalovirus exposure and HLA in healthy donors (dated by TCRdb to about 2017). The protocol used for the library was the immunoSEQ multiplex PCR assay. For the multiplex PCR, a mixture combining 60 forward primers for TCR Vbeta segments and 13 reverse primers for TCR Jbeta segments was used. Here the immuneACCESS table is served through TCRdb, limited to in-frame sequences with V and J called. Missing clones are a known gap in these copies; in checked studies unresolved V genes cover under half, and the rest lacks a known reason. The table for this sample lists some 140,000 clones; 55% to 80% of them were counted only once. Together, the top ten hold 1.3% of the sample. The sample taken for sequencing was PBMCs. The receptors stem from a woman in her thirties or forties in good health and CMV-seronegative.

The chain couples TRBV6-9 to TRBJ2-5; TRBD2 matches at 15 bases. The DNA matches TRBJ2-7 better at its end, which makes the J call doubtful. Germline values: CDR1 MNHGY, CDR2 SVAAGI. The CDR3 is 17 residues long. CDR3 sequence (DNA): TGTGCCAGCAGTCAGGGACTAGCGGGGGGCTGTAACTACGAGCAGTACTTC. This gives the protein CASSQGLAGGCNYEQYF.

The chain links TRBV5-6 to TRBJ1-3; a weak D match, TRBD1 (6 bases). Germline values: CDR1 SGHDT, CDR2 YYEEEE. The CDR3 spans 16 residues. Trimming took off 4 bases at V and 0 bases at J, with 14 bases between the two ends. The CDR3 nucleotides are TGTGCCAGCAGCCGGACAGCCGCGAGCTCTGGAAACACCATATATTTT. It specifies CASSRTAASSGNTIYF.

This clone was seen repeatedly, ten times or more. The chain recombines TRBV9 with TRBJ1-5, with D perhaps TRBD1 (6 bases). With 4 bases removed from V and 1 base from J, the gap between germline ends came to 9 bases. The CDR3 length is 14 residues. Germline V gene sequence: CDR1 SGDLS, CDR2 YYNGEE. The CDR3 DNA reads TGTGCCAGCAGCCCAGGGGCGAGCAATCAGCCCCAGCATTTT. Protein sequence: CASSPGASNQPQHF.

This clone was seen only a few times. This sequence joins TRBV7-9 and TRBJ2-2; D is ambiguous. V was pared by 1 base and J by 1 base, with 10 bases between. The germline gives CDR1 SEHNR, CDR2 FQNEAQ (reference sequence). The CDR3 totals 16 residues. The CDR3 region is CASSLVLSLNTGELFF. Written as DNA, the CDR3 is TGTGCCAGCAGCTTAGTACTATCGCTGAACACCGGGGAGCTGTTTTTT.

The chain uses TRBV7-9 and TRBJ2-7; 9 bases match TRBD1. The germline CDR1 and CDR2 sequences are SEHNR and FQNEAQ (reference sequence). This CDR3 region has 15 residues. After removal of 5 bases from V and 7 bases from J, the junction contained 12 bases not matched to a gene. This chain's CDR3 is CASSPEAQGAREQYF. CDR3 bases: TGTGCCAGCAGCCCCGAGGCACAGGGGGCGCGAGAGCAGTACTTC.

The DNA of the CDR3 is TGTGCCAGCAGCTTGTACGGGAGAAGCACTGAAGCTTTCTTT. Its translation: CASSLYGRSTEAFF. The V call is TRBV5-5, the J call TRBJ1-1; no clear D. This CDR3 spans 14 amino acids. The germline V gene has CDR1 SGHKS and CDR2 YYEKEE (reference sequence). The ends were cut back, 1 base at V and 4 bases at J, with 11 bases in the middle.

The chain has TRBV7-2 and TRBJ2-1, with 11 nucleotides matching TRBD1. The germline CDR1 and CDR2 sequences are SGHTA and FQGNSA. J lost 8 bases, V lost 4 bases, and 4 bases had no gene match. The CDR3 covers 14 residues. The CDR3: CASSWGTGGYEQFF. The DNA of the CDR3 is TGTGCCAGCAGCTGGGGGACAGGGGGATATGAGCAGTTCTTC.

This sequence joins TRBV10-3 and TRBJ1-1; 8 positions agree with TRBD1. The CDR3 extends over 14 amino acids. Trimming removed 4 bases from V and 1 base from J; junction bases left unmatched: 2. The V gene's germline CDR1 is ENHRY and CDR2 SYGVKD. The CDR3 nucleotides are TGTGCCATCAGTGGACAGGGGCCGAACACTGAAGCTTTCTTT. Translated, it gives CAISGQGPNTEAFF.

This chain connects TRBV7-2 to TRBJ1-1, with D perhaps matching TRBD1 (6 bases). CDR1 is SGHTA, CDR2 FQGNSA, per germline. Trimming stripped 1 base from V and 7 bases from J, with 13 bases between. This CDR3 is 14 amino acids long. CDR3 amino acids: CASSLGGGRGEAFF. In DNA, the CDR3 is TGTGCCAGCAGCTTAGGAGGGGGGAGGGGTGAAGCTTTCTTT.

This clone was detected only a few times. The rearrangement links TRBV7-2 to TRBJ1-5; no clear D. CDR1 is SGHTA and CDR2 is FQGNSA in the germline V gene. V lost 6 bases to trimming and J lost 5 bases, with 14 bases between them. This CDR3 contains 14 residues. CDR3 residues: CASSFYPSDQPQHF. Here the CDR3 DNA reads TGTGCCAGCAGTTTTTACCCGAGTGATCAGCCCCAGCATTTT.

The chain couples TRBV9 to TRBJ2-3, with 7 positions matching TRBD2. After removal of 3 bases from V and 3 bases from J, the junction contained 1 base not matched to a gene. This CDR3 region has 13 residues. Germline-derived CDR1 and CDR2 are SGDLS and YYNGEE. The CDR3 nucleotides read TGTGCCAGCAGCGAGGGAGGGACAGATACGCAGTATTTT. This translates into CASSEGGTDTQYF.

CDR3 region: CASRSRQQLNTEAFF. The CDR3, as DNA: TGTGCCAGCAGGTCGAGGCAGCAACTGAACACTGAAGCTTTCTTT. The V and J genes are TRBV7-9 and TRBJ1-1; D gene uncertain. The CDR3 has 15 residues. CDR1 and CDR2 from the germline V gene are SEHNR and FQNEAQ (reference sequence). The V and J ends lost 6 bases and 0 bases respectively, with 14 bases between them. Based on the CDR3 plus reference TRBV7-9 and TRBJ1-1, the full variable domain is DTGVSQNPRHKITKRGQNVTFRCDPISEHNRLYWYRQTLGQGPEFLTYFQNEAQLEKSRLLSDRFSAERPKGSFSTLEIQRTEQGDSAMYLCASRSRQQLNTEAFFGQGTRLTVV.

V gene TRBV28 combines with J gene TRBJ2-7; a possible D gene is TRBD1 (6 bases). V was shortened by 3 bases and J by 5 bases, with 17 bases between the two germline ends. Per germline, CDR1 MDHEN and CDR2 SYDVKM. CDR3 length equals 15 residues. CDR3 sequence: CASSLRQDPANEQYV. The DNA for the CDR3 is TGTGCCAGCAGTTTGCGACAGGATCCAGCTAACGAGCAGTACGTC.

This chain joins TRBV7-8 and TRBJ1-5; TRBD1 matches at 8 bases. The CDR3 consists of 17 residues. The ends lost 4 bases at V and 0 bases at J; junction bases unmatched: 8. CDR1 and CDR2 from the germline V gene are SGHVS and FQNEAQ. CDR3 sequence: CASSSGTGQLSNQPQHF. Here the CDR3 DNA reads TGTGCCAGCAGCTCGGGGACAGGACAACTTAGCAATCAGCCCCAGCATTTT.

This clone showed up just once. The chain employs TRBV6-5 and TRBJ1-1; possibly TRBD1 for D (6 bases). This CDR3 comprises 14 residues. V shed 5 bases and J shed 0 bases, with 10 bases lying between them. CDR1 is MNHEY, CDR2 SVGAGI, per germline. CDR3 region: CASSKQGLNTEAFF. The CDR3 DNA reads TGTGCCAGCAGTAAACAGGGTTTGAACACTGAAGCTTTCTTT.

The V gene is TRBV4-1, the J gene TRBJ1-2; 12 bases align to TRBD1. Germline loops: CDR1 MGHRA, CDR2 YSYEKL. The CDR3 loop spans 16 amino acids. Losses at the gene ends were 3 bases for V and 7 bases for J; bases not matched to a gene: 9. CDR3 bases: TGCGCCAGCAGCCACCCCCGGGACAGGGGGCATCGTGGCTACACCTTC. Amino acids: CASSHPRDRGHRGYTF.

The J gene is TRBJ1-4, the V gene TRBV2; 8 nucleotides line up with TRBD1. Looked up from germline, CDR1 is SNHLY and CDR2 is FYNNEI. V was clipped by 1 base and J by 8 bases; unmatched bases: 3. The length of the CDR3 is 14 residues. CDR3 amino acids: CASSEDRGEEKLFF. As DNA, the CDR3 is TGTGCCAGCAGTGAAGACAGGGGGGAGGAAAAACTGTTTTTT. The full variable domain, completed using reference TRBV2 and TRBJ1-4, is EPEVTQTPSHQVTQMGQEVILRCVPISNHLYFYWYRQILGQKVEFLVSFYNNEISEKSEIFDDQFSVERPDGSNFTLKIRSTKLEDSAMYFCASSEDRGEEKLFFGSGTQLSVL.

The chain joins TRBV19 to TRBJ1-2, with 7 nucleotides matching TRBD1. CDR3 length equals 13 residues. Germline V CDR1 and CDR2: LNHDA, SQIVND (reference sequence). Unmatched junction bases numbered 9, after V lost 6 bases and J lost 8 bases. Written as DNA, the CDR3 is TGTGCCAGTAGACCAAGACAGGGCTGGGGCTACACCTTC. It encodes CASRPRQGWGYTF.